This TCR beta chain stems from a study of cytomegalovirus exposure and HLA in healthy donors. This clone was detected a few times. Its target is unknown. Notes on the study in general: It has been reported that TCR beta sequences accurately predicted the HLA-A and HLA-B alleles of most subjects. Exclusion applied to some V segments, including TRBV6-2 and TRBV6-3, as they were indistinguishable. In a later analysis, 15,000 to 20,000 TCR beta sequences were associated with HLA alleles at 0.05 false discovery rate. Analyses of presence/absence relied on an assumption of roughly uniform sequencing depth across donors.

The CDR3 extends over 14 amino acids. V lost 4 bases to trimming and J lost 3 bases, with 7 bases between them. The germline gives CDR1 ENHRY, CDR2 SYGVKD. Researchers ran the PCR with 60 Vbeta and 13 Jbeta primers. Libraries were prepared by immunoSEQ multiplex PCR; TCRdb keeps only in-frame clonotypes and omits some of them. The table has 140,000 to 150,000 clones, roughly 80% seen once. The sequence derives from a boy aged 2 to 10 in good health and CMV-seronegative. The chain has TRBV10-3 and TRBJ2-6; D not resolved. What was sequenced was PBMCs. The CDR3 DNA sequence: TGTGCCATCAGTGCGGTTGTTGGGGCCAACGTCCTGACTTTC. Protein sequence: CAISAVVGANVLTF.